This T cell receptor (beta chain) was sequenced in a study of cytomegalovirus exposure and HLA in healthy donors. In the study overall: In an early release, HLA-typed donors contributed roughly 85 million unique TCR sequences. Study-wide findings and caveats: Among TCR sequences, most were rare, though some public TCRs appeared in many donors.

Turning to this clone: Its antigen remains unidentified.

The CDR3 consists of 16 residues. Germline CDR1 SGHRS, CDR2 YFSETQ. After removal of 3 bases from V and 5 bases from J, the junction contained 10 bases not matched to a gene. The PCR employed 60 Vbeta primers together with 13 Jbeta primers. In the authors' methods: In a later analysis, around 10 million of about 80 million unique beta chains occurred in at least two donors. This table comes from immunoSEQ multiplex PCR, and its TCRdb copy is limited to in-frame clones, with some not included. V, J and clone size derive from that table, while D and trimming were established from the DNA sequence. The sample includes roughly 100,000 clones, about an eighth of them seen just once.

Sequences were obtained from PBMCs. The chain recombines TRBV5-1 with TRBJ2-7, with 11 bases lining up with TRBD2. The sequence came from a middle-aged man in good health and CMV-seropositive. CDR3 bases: TGCGCCAGCAGCTCGGGGGCTAGCGGGAGGCCCCACGAGCAGTACTTC. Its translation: CASSSGASGRPHEQYF.